The entry below describes one T cell receptor beta chain. This entry comes from a study of T-cell reconstitution after alpha-beta-depleted transplantation in children. The CDR3 loop spans 18 amino acids. V was clipped by 2 bases and J by 3 bases; unmatched bases: 6. The germline V gene has CDR1 SGHNT and CDR2 YYREEE (reference sequence). Construction of the TCRbeta library involved unique molecular identifiers. TCRdb reprocessed the PCR reads with MiXCR, giving one entry per CDR3 protein. The table has some 520,000 distinct CDR3 sequences, around a third seen once. The source material was PBMCs from the stem cell graft donor, sampled from the stem cell graft. This chain connects TRBV5-4 to TRBJ2-6; 12 bases are shared with TRBD2. The receptor's source is a human donor who donated a stem cell graft to a child with aplastic anemia. CDR3 nucleotide sequence: TGTGCCAGCAGCTTCGTCAGACTAGCGGGAGTTGGGGCCAACGTCCTGACTTTC. Protein product: CASSFVRLAGVGANVLTF.